This entry describes one TCR beta chain. Its cognate antigen is unknown. Here immunoSEQ multiplex PCR was the method, and the copy in TCRdb shows in-frame clones only, minus some. The repertoire consists of some 330,000 clones, with roughly 90% occurring once and the leading ten covering around 0.84%. Germline V CDR1 and CDR2: SEHNR, FQNEAQ (reference sequence). J was trimmed by 8 bases and V by 5 bases; bases with no gene match: 7. This CDR3 spans 16 amino acids. This entry belongs to a study of cytomegalovirus exposure and HLA in healthy donors. Findings of the study overall: It was confirmed in vitro that three of the CMV-associated chains were specific for CMV antigens. TCR clusters originating in the first cohort tended to co-occur in the 120 validation repertoires, according to a later analysis. Some TCR beta chains (around 160 of them) were listed as cytomegalovirus-associated.

The sequence was collected from a woman between 18 and 29 years old in good health and CMV-seronegative. The J gene is TRBJ2-1, the V gene TRBV7-9; 15 bases match TRBD2. The sequencing sample was made of PBMCs. The CDR3 DNA reads TGTGCCAGCAGCCCCTGGGGACTAGCGGGAGGCGATGAGCAGTTCTTC. The encoded protein is CASSPWGLAGGDEQFF. The full variable domain, its missing parts supplied by reference TRBV7-9 and TRBJ2-1, is DTGVSQNPRHKITKRGQNVTFRCDPISEHNRLYWYRQTLGQGPEFLTYFQNEAQLEKSRLLSDRFSAERPKGSFSTLEIQRTEQGDSAMYLCASSPWGLAGGDEQFFGPGTRLTVL.